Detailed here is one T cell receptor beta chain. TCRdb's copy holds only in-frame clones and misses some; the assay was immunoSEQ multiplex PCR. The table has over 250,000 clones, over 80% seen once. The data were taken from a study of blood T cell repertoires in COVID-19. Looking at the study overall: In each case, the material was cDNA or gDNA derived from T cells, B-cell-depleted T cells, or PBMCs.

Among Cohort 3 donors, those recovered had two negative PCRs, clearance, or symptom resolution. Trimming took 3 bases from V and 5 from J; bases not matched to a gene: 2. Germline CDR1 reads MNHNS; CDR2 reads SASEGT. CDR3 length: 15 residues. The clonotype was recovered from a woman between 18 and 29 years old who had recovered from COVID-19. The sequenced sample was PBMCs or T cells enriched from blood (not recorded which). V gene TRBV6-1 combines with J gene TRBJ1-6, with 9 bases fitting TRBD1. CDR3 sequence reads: CASSDRDRDNSPLHF. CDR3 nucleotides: TGTGCCAGCAGTGACCGGGACAGGGATAATTCACCCCTCCACTTT.